Included here is one TCR beta chain sequence, with context. What it binds is not known. A much larger clone is a single base away; this may be a read error. Trimming took 6 bases from V and 2 from J, leaving 16 bases between them. CDR3 size: 15 residues. Germline CDR1 SGHTA, CDR2 FQGTGA. The sample belongs to a study of regulatory T cells in long-lasting Graves disease. Researchers made TCR beta libraries by using iRepertoire HTBI primers and running Arm-PCR on CDR3 regions. Original handling: Detected in the samples were 55 to 65 TRBV and approximately 14 TRBJ segments. One entry per CDR3 protein, called by TCRdb with MiXCR from the multiplex PCR reads. Clone size and V and J calls follow TCRdb, not the original study. The repertoire includes 400,000 to 500,000 distinct CDR3 sequences, about a fifth of them detected once, and 7% to 10% sits in the top ten. Described time point: persistent/refractory GD, antithyroid drugs over 5 years with positive TRAb. Isolated PBMC RNA provided the starting material for the TCR library.

Study outcomes and limitations: Accuracy might have suffered from few samples.

The source is a female donor with Graves disease. The input for sequencing was peripheral blood mononuclear cells (PBMCs), taken when the disease was refractory, from a patient treated with antithyroid drugs. The rearrangement uses TRBV7-3 and TRBJ2-5; weak D call: TRBD2 (6 bases). CDR3 sequence (DNA): TGTGCCAGCAGTAGATGGGGCGGGGTACAAGAGACCCAGTACTTC. Translation gives CASSRWGGVQETQYF.